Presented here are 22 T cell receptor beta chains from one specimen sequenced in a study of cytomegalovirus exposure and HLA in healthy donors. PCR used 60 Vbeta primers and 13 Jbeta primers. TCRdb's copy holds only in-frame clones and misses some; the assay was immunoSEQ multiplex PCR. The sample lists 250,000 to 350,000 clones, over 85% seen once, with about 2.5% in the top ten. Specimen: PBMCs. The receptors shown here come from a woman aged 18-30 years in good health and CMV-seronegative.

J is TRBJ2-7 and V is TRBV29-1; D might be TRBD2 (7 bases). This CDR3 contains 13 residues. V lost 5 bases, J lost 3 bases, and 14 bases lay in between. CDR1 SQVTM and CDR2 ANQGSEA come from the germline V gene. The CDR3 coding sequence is TGCAGCGTTAGGGGGGGGGTTGACTACGAGCAGTACTTC. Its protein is CSVRGGVDYEQYF.

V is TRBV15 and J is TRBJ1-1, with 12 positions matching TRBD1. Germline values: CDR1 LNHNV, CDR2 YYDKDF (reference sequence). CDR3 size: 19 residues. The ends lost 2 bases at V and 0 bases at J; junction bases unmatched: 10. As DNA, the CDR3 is TGTGCCACCAGCAGATCCCCGGCCGGGACAGGGGGCTTGAACACTGAAGCTTTCTTT. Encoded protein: CATSRSPAGTGGLNTEAFF.

CDR3 nucleotides: TGTGCCATCAAACAAGGTCCGCGGGGAAGCTCCTACAATGAGCAGTTCTTC. This encodes CAIKQGPRGSSYNEQFF. The chain carries TRBV10-3 and TRBJ2-1, with D perhaps TRBD2 (6 bases). Between the trimmed V and J ends, which lost 7 bases and 0 bases, there was a span of 19 bases. Germline V gene lookup returns CDR1 ENHRY and CDR2 SYGVKD. This CDR3 is 17 amino acids long.

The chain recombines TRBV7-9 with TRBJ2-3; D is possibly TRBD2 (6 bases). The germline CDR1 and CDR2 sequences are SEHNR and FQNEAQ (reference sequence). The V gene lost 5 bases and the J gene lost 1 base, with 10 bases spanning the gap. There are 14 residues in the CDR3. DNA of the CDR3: TGTGCCAGCAGCCGACGCGGGGGCACAGATACGCAGTATTTT. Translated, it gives CASSRRGGTDTQYF.

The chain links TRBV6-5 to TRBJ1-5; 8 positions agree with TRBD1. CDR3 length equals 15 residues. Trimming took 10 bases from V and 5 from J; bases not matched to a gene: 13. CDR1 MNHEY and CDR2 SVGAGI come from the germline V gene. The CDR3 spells CATGRGQGNHQPQHF. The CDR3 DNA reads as TGTGCCACAGGAAGAGGACAGGGAAATCATCAGCCCCAGCATTTT.

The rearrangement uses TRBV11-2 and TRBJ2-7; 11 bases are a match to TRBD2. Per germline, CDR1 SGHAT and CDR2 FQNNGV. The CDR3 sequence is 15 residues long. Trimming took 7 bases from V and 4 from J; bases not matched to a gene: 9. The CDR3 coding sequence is TGTGCCAGCATCCCCGGTAGCGGGGGGGCGTACGAGCAGTACTTC. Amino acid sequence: CASIPGSGGAYEQYF.

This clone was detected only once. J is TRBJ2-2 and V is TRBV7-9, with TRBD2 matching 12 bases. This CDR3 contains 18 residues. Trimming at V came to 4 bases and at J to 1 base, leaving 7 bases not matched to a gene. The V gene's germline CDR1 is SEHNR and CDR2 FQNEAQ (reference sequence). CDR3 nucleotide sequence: TGTGCCAGCAGCTCTAAGACTAGCGGGGGCATGAACACCGGGGAGCTGTTTTTT. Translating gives CASSSKTSGGMNTGELFF. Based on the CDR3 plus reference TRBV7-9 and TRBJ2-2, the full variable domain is DTGVSQNPRHKITKRGQNVTFRCDPISEHNRLYWYRQTLGQGPEFLTYFQNEAQLEKSRLLSDRFSAERPKGSFSTLEIQRTEQGDSAMYLCASSSKTSGGMNTGELFFGEGSRLTVL.

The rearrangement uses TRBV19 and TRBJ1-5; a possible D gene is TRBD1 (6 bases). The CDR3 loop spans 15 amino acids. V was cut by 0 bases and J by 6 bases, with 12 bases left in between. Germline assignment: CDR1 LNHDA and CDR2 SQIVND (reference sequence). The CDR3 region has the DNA TGTGCCAGTAGTATAGATCAGGGGCTCGGTCAGCCCCAGCATTTT. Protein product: CASSIDQGLGQPQHF.

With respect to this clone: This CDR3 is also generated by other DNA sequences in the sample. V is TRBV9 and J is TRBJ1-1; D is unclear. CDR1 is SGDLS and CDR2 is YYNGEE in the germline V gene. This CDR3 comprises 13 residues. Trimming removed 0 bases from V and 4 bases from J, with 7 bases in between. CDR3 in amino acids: CASSVGSGTEAFF. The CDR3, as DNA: TGTGCCAGCAGCGTAGGGTCGGGCACTGAAGCTTTCTTT.

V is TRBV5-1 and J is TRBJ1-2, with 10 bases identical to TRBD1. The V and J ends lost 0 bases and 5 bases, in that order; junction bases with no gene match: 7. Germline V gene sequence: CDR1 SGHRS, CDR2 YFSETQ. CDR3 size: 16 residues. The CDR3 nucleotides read TGCGCCAGCAGCTTGGCGGACAGGGGGGGATTGTATGGCTACACCTTC. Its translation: CASSLADRGGLYGYTF.

The CDR3 DNA is TGTGCCAGCAGCCCCTGGCCCGGGACTAGCGACGAAGATACGCAGTATTTT. Amino acids: CASSPWPGTSDEDTQYF. The J gene is TRBJ2-3, the V gene TRBV9, with 10 bases lining up with TRBD2. V was clipped by 4 bases and J by 5 bases; unmatched bases: 13. Looked up from germline, CDR1 is SGDLS and CDR2 is YYNGEE. CDR3 size: 17 residues.

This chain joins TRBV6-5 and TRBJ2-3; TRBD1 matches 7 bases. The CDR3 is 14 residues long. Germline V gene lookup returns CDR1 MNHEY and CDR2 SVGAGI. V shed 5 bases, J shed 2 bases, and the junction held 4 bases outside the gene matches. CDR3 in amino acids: CASSQTGTTDTQYF. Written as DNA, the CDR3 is TGTGCCAGCAGTCAGACAGGGACCACAGATACGCAGTATTTT.

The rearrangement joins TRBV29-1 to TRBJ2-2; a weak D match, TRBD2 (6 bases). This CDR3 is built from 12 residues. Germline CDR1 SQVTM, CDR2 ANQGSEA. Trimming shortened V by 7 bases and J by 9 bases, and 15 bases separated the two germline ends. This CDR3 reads CSARWGGWELFF. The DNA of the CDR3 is TGCAGCGCCCGGTGGGGAGGTTGGGAGCTGTTTTTT.

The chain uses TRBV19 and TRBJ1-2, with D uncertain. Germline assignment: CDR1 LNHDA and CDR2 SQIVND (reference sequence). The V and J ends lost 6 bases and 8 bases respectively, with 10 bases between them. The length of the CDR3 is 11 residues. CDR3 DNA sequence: TGTGCCAGTAGAACTATGGAGGGCTACACCTTC. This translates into CASRTMEGYTF.

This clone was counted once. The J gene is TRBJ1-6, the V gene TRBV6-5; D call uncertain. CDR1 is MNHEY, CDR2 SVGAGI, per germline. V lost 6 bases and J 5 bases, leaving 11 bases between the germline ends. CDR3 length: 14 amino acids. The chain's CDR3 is CASSRGRDNSPLHF. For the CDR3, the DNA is TGTGCCAGCAGCCGAGGCCGTGATAATTCACCCCTCCACTTT.

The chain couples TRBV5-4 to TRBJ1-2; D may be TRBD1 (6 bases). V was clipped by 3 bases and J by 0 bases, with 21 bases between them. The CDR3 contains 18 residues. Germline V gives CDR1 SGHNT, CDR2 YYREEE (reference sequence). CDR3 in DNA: TGTGCCAGCAGCTCGTATACCGGGACAATAACCTCTAACTATGGCTACACCTTC. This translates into CASSSYTGTITSNYGYTF.

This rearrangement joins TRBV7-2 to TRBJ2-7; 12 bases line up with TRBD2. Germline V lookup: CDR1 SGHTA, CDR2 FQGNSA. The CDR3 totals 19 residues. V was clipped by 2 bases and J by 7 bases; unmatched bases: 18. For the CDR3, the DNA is TGTGCCAGCAGCTTATTGCCCACTAGCGGGGGGTTTCCGCCAGTTGAGCAGTACTTC. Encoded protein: CASSLLPTSGGFPPVEQYF.

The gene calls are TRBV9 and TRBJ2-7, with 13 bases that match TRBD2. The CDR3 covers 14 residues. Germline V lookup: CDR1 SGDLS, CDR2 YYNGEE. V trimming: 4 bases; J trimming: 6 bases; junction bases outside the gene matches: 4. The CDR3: CASSFGTSGVEQYF. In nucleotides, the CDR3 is TGTGCCAGCAGCTTTGGGACTAGCGGGGTCGAGCAGTACTTC.

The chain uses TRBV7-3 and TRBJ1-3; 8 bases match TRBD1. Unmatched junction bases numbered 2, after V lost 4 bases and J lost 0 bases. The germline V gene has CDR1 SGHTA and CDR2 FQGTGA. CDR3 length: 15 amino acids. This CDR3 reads CASSYDRGSGNTIYF. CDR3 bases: TGTGCCAGCAGCTACGACAGGGGCTCTGGAAACACCATATATTTT.

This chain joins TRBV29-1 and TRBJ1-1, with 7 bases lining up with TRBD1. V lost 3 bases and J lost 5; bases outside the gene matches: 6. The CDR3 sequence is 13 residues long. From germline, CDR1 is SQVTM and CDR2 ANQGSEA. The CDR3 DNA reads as TGCAGCGTTGACCTCAGGGGGGTGACTGAAGCTTTCTTT. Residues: CSVDLRGVTEAFF. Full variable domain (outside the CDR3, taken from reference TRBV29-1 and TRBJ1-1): SAVISQKPSRDICQRGTSLTIQCQVDSQVTMMFWYRQQPGQSLTLIATANQGSEATYESGFVIDKFPISRPNLTFSTLTVSNMSPEDSSIYLCSVDLRGVTEAFFGQGTRLTVV.

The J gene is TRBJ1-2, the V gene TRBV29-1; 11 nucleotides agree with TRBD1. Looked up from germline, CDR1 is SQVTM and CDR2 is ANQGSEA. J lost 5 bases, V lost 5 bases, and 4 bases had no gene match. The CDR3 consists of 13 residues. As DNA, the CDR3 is TGCAGCGTTCGGACAGGGGGCAAGTATGGCTACACCTTC. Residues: CSVRTGGKYGYTF.

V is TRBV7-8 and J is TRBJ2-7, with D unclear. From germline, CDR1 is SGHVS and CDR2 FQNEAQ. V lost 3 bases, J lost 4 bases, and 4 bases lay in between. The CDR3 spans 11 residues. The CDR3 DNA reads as TGTGCCAGCAGCTTTCAATACGAGCAGTACTTC. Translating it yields CASSFQYEQYF.